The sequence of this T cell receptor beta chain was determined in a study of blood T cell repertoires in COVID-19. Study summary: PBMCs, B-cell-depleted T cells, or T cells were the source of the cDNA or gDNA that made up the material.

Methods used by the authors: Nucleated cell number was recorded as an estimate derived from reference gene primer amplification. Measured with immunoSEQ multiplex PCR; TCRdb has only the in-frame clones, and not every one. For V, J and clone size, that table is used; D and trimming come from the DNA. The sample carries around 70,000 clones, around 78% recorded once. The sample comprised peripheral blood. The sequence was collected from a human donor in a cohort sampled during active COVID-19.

The CDR3 DNA is TGTGCCAGCAGCTTAACAGGGGCATACACAGATACGCAGTATTTT. Translation: CASSLTGAYTDTQYF. The V call is TRBV11-2, the J call TRBJ2-3; 7 positions match TRBD1. J gave up 2 bases and V 2 bases, and 4 bases lay outside the gene matches. The CDR3 has 15 residues. Germline V lookup: CDR1 SGHAT, CDR2 FQNNGV.